A selection of T cell receptor beta chains follows, all from one sample in a study of patients and donors after allogeneic stem cell transplantation. Using its own MiXCR run on the RT-PCR reads, TCRdb lists one record per CDR3 protein. The sample shows roughly 180,000 distinct CDR3 sequences, around two fifths of them seen only once. Sequenced sample: blood, either unsorted or a sorted T cell fraction (not recorded which). Receptors originate from a human donor who was either an allogeneic HSCT recipient or a stem cell or donor lymphocyte infusion donor (not recorded which). It is not recorded whose cells these are; they may come from a transplant donor. CDR3s include the opening cysteine and the closing phenylalanine or tryptophan. A D gene is named only where the DNA matches it firmly. Clone sizes are given selectively: once, few, many, or a class where the clone is expanded.

d_call j_call clone_size v_call cdr3_aa cdr3_nt
NA TRBJ1-3 NA TRBV5-5 CASSLGIRGWYSGNTIYF TGTGCCAGCAGCTTAGGGATCCGGGGTTGGTACTCTGGAAACACCATATATTTT
NA TRBJ2-7 NA TRBV5-1 CATPRGPKSYEQYF TGCGCCACCCCTCGGGGACCTAAGAGCTACGAGCAGTACTTC
TRBD1 TRBJ2-3 NA TRBV9 CASSVAGQGPDTQYF TGTGCCAGCAGCGTAGCGGGACAGGGACCAGATACGCAGTATTTT
TRBD1 TRBJ1-1 NA TRBV10-3 CAISELAGGAVTEAFF TGTGCCATCAGTGAGTTAGCAGGGGGCGCGGTCACTGAAGCTTTCTTT
NA TRBJ1-1 few TRBV24-1 CATSDLRVNTEAFF TGTGCCACCAGTGATTTGAGAGTGAACACTGAAGCTTTCTTT
NA TRBJ1-1 many TRBV5-1 CASSPIPPDGNREAFF TGCGCCAGCAGCCCAATCCCCCCGGACGGTAACAGAGAAGCTTTCTTT
NA TRBJ2-5 NA TRBV9 CASSVAGSQETQYF TGTGCCAGCAGCGTAGCGGGAAGCCAAGAGACCCAGTACTTC
TRBD1 TRBJ1-5 few TRBV7-2 CASSLGGTGFNQPQHF TGTGCCAGCAGCTTAGGTGGGACAGGGTTTAATCAGCCCCAGCATTTT
NA TRBJ2-1 NA TRBV2 CASSDRSLSSYNEQFF TGTGCCAGCAGTGACAGATCCTTGAGCTCCTACAATGAGCAGTTCTTC
TRBD2 TRBJ2-7 few TRBV12-3/TRBV12-4 CASSRPTSGASYEQYF TGTGCCAGCAGTCGTCCGACTAGCGGGGCCTCCTACGAGCAGTACTTC
NA TRBJ1-2 NA TRBV29-1 CSVGGDGYTF TGCAGCGTTGGCGGAGATGGCTACACCTTC
TRBD1 TRBJ1-1 few TRBV5-6 CASSPGQGERMNTEAFF TGTGCCAGCAGCCCGGGACAGGGAGAGAGAATGAACACTGAAGCTTTCTTT